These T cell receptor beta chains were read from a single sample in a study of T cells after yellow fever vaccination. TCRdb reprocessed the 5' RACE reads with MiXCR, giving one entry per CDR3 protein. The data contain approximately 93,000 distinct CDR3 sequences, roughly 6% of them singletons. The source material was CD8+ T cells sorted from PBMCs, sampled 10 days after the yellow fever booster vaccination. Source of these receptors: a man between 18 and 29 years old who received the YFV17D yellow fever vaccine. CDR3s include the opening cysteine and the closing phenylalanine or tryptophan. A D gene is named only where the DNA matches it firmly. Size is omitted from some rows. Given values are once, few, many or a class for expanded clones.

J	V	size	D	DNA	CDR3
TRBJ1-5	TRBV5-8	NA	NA	TGTGCCAGCAGCTCTAGAGGAGAATGGCCCCAGCATTTT	CASSSRGEWPQHF
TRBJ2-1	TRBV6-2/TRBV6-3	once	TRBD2	TGTGCCAGCAGTTACTTAGCGGGGGGGCCGGATGAGCAGTTCTTC	CASSYLAGGPDEQFF
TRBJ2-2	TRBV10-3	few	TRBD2	TGTGCCATCAGTGAAACCGGGACTAGCCTCAACGGGGAGCTGTTTTTT	CAISETGTSLNGELFF
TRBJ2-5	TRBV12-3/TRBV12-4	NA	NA	TGTGCCAGCAGTCCGGGGGACAACCAAGAGACCCAGTACTTC	CASSPGDNQETQYF
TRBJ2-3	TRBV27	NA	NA	TGTGCCAGCAATTACACCTGGGACCCTCTCACAGATACGCAGTATTTT	CASNYTWDPLTDTQYF
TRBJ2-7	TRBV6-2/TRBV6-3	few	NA	TGTGCCAGCAGTGGGGACGTCTACGAGCAGTACTTC	CASSGDVYEQYF
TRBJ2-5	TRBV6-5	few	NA	TGTGCCAGCACTAACGGGGGGCCTCAAGAGACCCAGTACTTC	CASTNGGPQETQYF
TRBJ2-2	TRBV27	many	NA	TGTGCCAGCAGTTTATTGACCGGGGAGCTGTTTTTT	CASSLLTGELFF
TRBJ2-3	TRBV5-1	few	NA	TGCGCCAGCAGCTTGAGGAGTCCGACAGATACGCAGTATTTT	CASSLRSPTDTQYF
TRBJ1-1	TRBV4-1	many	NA	TGCGCCAGCAGCCCTTGGGGCAGGGTGTTCACTGAAGCTTTCTTT	CASSPWGRVFTEAFF
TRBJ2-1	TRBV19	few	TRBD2	TGTGCCAGTTGCAGCGGGGGGTTCAATGAGCAGTTCTTC	CASCSGGFNEQFF
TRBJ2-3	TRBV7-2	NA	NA	TGTGCCAGCAGCCAGCCCAACACAGATACGCAGTATTTT	CASSQPNTDTQYF
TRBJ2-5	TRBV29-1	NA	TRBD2	TGCAGCGTTGCGACTAGCGGGGGGGCCCAAGAGACCCAGTACTTC	CSVATSGGAQETQYF